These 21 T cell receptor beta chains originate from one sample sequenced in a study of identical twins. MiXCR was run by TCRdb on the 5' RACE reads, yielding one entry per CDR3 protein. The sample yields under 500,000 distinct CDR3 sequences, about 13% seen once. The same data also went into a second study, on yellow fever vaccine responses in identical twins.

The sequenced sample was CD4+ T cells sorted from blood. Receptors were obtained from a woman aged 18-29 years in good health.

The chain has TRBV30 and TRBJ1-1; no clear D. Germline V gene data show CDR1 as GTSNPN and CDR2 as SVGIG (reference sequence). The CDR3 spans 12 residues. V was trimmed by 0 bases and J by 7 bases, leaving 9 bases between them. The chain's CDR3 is CAWSVRRSEAFF. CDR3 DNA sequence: TGTGCCTGGAGTGTACGTCGCAGTGAAGCTTTCTTT.

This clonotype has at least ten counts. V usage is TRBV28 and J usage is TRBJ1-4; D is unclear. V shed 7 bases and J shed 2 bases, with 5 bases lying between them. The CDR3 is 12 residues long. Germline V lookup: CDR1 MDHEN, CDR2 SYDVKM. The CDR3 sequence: CASIDTNEKLFF. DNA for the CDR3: TGTGCCAGCATAGACACTAATGAAAAACTGTTTTTT.

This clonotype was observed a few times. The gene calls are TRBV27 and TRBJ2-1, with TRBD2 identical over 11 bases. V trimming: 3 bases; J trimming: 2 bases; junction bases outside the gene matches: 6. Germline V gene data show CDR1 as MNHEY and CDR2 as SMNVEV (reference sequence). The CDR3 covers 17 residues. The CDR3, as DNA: TGTGCCAGCAGTTTCCCTAGCGGGGGGATCCCCTACAATGAGCAGTTCTTC. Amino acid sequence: CASSFPSGGIPYNEQFF.

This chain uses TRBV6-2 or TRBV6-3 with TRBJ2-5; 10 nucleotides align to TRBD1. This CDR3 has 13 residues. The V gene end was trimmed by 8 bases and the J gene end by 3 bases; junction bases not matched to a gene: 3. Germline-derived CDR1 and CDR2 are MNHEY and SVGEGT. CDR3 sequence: CASRGTGEETQYF. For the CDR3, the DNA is TGTGCCAGCCGCGGGACAGGGGAAGAGACCCAGTACTTC.

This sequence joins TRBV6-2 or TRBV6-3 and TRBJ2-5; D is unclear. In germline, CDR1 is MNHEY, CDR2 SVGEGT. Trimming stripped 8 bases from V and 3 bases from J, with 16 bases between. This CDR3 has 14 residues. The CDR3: CASRSFTREETQYF. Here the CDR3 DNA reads TGTGCCAGCCGCTCCTTTACACGAGAAGAGACCCAGTACTTC.

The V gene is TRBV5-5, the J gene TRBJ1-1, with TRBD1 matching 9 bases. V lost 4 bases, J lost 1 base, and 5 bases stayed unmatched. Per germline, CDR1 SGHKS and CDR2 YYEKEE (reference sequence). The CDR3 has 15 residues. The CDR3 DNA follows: TGTGCCAGCAGCCAGCGGGGACAGGGGAACACTGAAGCTTTCTTT. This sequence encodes CASSQRGQGNTEAFF.

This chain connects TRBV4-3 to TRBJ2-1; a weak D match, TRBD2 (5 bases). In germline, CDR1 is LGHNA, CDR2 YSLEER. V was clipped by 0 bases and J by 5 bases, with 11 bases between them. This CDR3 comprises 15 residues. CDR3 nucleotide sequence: TGCGCCAGCAGCCAAGAGGGTCGGGGAAACAATGAGCAGTTCTTC. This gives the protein CASSQEGRGNNEQFF.

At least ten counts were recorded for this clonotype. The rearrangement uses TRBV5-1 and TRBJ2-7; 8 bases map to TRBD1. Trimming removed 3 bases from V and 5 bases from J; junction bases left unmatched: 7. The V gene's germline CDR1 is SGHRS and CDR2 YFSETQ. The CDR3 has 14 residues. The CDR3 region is CASSSTGQGNEQYF. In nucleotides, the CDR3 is TGCGCCAGCAGCTCGACTGGACAGGGCAACGAGCAGTACTTC.

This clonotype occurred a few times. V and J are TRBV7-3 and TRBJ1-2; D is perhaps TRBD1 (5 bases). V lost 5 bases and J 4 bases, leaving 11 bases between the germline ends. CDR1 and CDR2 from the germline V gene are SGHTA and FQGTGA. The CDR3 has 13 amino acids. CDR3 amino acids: CASSPGLGYGYTF. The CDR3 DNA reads TGTGCCAGCAGCCCGGGACTGGGCTATGGCTACACCTTC.

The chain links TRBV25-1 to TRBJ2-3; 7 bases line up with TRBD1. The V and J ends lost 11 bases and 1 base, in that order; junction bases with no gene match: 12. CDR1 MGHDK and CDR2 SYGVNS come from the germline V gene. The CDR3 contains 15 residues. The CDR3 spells CACRSRDSCTDTQYF. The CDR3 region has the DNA TGTGCCTGCCGTAGCCGGGACAGCTGCACAGATACGCAGTATTTT.

The CDR3 region has the DNA TGTGCCAGCAGCCATCAAGCGGGGGGGCCGGCCGAGCAGTACTTC. Encoded protein: CASSHQAGGPAEQYF. The chain joins TRBV14 to TRBJ2-7; the match to TRBD2 covers 10 bases. V lost 3 bases, J lost 6 bases, and 8 bases stayed unmatched. The CDR3 has 15 amino acids. Per the germline V gene, CDR1 is SGHDN and CDR2 is FVKESK.

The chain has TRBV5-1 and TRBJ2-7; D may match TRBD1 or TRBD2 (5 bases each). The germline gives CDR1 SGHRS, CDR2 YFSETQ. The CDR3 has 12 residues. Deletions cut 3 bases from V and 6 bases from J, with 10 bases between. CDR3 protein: CASSSPGPEQYF. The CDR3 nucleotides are TGCGCCAGCAGCTCGCCGGGACCCGAGCAGTACTTC.

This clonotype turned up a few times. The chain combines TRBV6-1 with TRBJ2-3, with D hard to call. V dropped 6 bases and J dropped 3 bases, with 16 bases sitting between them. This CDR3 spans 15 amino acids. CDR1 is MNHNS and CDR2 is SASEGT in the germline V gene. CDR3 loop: CASRGLGIGTDTQYF. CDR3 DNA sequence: TGTGCCAGCAGGGGCTTAGGGATTGGGACAGATACGCAGTATTTT.

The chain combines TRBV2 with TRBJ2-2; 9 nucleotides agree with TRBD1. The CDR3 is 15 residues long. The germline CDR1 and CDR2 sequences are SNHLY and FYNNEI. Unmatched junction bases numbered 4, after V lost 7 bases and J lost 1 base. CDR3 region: CASTGTGRNTGELFF. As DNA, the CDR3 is TGTGCCAGCACGGGGACAGGGAGGAACACCGGGGAGCTGTTTTTT. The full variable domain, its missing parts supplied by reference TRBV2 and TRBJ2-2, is EPEVTQTPSHQVTQMGQEVILRCVPISNHLYFYWYRQILGQKVEFLVSFYNNEISEKSEIFDDQFSVERPDGSNFTLKIRSTKLEDSAMYFCASTGTGRNTGELFFGEGSRLTVL.

The CDR3 nucleotides are TGCGCCAGCAGCCCGGGGGACAGGGATGCGCAGTACTTC. Encoded protein: CASSPGDRDAQYF. This chain joins TRBV5-1 and TRBJ2-7; 9 nucleotides agree with TRBD1. V lost 4 bases to trimming and J lost 9 bases; unmatched junction nucleotides: 8. There are 13 residues in the CDR3. Germline V gene lookup returns CDR1 SGHRS and CDR2 YFSETQ.

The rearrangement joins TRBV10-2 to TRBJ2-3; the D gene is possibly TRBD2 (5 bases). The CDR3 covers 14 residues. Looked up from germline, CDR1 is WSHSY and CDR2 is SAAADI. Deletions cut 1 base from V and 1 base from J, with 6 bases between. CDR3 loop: CASSELGGTDTQYF. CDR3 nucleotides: TGCGCCAGCAGTGAGTTGGGAGGCACAGATACGCAGTATTTT.

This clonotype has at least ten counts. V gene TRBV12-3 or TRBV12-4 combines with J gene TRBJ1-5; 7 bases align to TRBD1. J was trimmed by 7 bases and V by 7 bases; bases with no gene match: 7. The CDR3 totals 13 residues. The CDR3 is CASNHRQGQPQHF. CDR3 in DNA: TGTGCCAGCAACCATAGACAGGGACAGCCCCAGCATTTT.

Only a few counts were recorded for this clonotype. The DNA for the CDR3 is TGTGCCAGCAGCGTAGCTAGCGGGAGAGCCTCCTACGAGCAGTACTTC. It yields the protein CASSVASGRASYEQYF. This chain links TRBV9 with TRBJ2-7; 10 nucleotides line up with TRBD2. The CDR3 is 16 amino acids. Germline loops: CDR1 SGDLS, CDR2 YYNGEE. Trimming cost V 0 bases and J 0 bases; bases outside gene matches: 3. The full variable domain, with the rest looked up from reference TRBV9 and TRBJ2-7, is DSGVTQTPKHLITATGQRVTLRCSPRSGDLSVYWYQQSLDQGLQFLIQYYNGEERAKGNILERFSAQQFPDLHSELNLSSLELGDSALYFCASSVASGRASYEQYFGPGTRLTVT.

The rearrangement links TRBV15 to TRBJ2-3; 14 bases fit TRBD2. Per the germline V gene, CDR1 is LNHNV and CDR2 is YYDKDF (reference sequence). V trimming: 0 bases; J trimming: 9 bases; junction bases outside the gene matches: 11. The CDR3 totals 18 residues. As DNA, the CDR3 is TGTGCCACCAGCAGAGATTTACACGGACTAGCGGGAGGAAAGACGCAGTATTTT. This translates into CATSRDLHGLAGGKTQYF.

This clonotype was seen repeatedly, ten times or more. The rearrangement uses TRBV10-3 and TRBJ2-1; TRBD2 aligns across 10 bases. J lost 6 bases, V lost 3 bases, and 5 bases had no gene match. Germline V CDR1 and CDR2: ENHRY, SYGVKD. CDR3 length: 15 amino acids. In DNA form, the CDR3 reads TGTGCCATCAGTGATACAGCGGGAGGGGGCAATGAGCAGTTCTTC. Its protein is CAISDTAGGGNEQFF.

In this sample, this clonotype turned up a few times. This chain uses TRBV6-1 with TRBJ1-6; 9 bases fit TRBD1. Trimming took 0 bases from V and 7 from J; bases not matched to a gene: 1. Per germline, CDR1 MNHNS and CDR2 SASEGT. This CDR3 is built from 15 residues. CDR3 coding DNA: TGTGCCAGCAGTGAAGCGGGACAGGGCAATTCACCCCTCCACTTT. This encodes CASSEAGQGNSPLHF.